This T cell receptor beta chain was sequenced in a study of T cell repertoires in cytomegalovirus infection. Across the study: It was recently identified HLA-C-restricted and well-studied HLA-B-restricted CMV epitopes that the study used. Public TCR beta signatures provided an indication of both CMV infection and a matching HLA type.

This clonotype was seen a handful of times. Its antigen is as yet unknown. TCRdb ran MiXCR on the reads and lists one entry per CDR3 protein. The repertoire includes hundreds of thousands of distinct CDR3 sequences, approximately 33% of them detected once, and roughly 20% sits in the top ten. Regarding the study as a whole: Cumulative frequency (of public TCR beta family members) identified carriers of CMV plus the relevant HLA. In two of eight donors, the top clonotype was HLA-C-restricted CMV-specific.

The sequence came from a human donor in good health (CMV status not recorded). Some clones in this sample may be carry-over from other donors' samples. Sequenced here: cultured PBMCs, sampled from culture after CMV antigen stimulation.

The CDR3 bases are TGTGCCAGCAGTGAGGGTCCTAACTATGGCTACACCTTC. Its translation: CASSEGPNYGYTF. The chain combines TRBV7-2 with TRBJ1-2; no clear D gene. The CDR3 runs 13 residues. The germline gives CDR1 SGHTA, CDR2 FQGNSA. V was pared by 6 bases and J by 0 bases, with 8 bases between. The whole variable domain, remainder taken from reference TRBV7-2 and TRBJ1-2, is GAGVSQSPSNKVTEKGKDVELRCDPISGHTALYWYRQSLGQGLEFLIYFQGNSAPDKSGLPSDRFSAERTGGSVSTLTIQRTQQEDSAVYLCASSEGPNYGYTFGSGTRLTVV.